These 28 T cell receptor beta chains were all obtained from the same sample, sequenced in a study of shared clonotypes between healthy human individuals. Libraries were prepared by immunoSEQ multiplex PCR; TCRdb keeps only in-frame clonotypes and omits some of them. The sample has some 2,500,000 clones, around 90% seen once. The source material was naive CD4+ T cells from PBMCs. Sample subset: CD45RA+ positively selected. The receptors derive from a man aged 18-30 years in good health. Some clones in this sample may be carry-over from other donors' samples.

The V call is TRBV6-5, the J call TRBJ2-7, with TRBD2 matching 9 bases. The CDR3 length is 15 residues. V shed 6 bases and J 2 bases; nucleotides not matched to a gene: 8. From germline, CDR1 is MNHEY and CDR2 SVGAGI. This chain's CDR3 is CASSVPLAGTYEQYF. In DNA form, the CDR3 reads TGTGCCAGCAGCGTCCCCCTAGCGGGGACCTACGAGCAGTACTTC.

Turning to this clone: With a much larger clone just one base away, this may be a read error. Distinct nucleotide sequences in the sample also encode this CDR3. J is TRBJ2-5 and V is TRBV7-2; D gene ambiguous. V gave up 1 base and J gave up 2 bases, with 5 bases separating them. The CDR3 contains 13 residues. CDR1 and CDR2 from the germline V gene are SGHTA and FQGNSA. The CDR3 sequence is CASSLDSQETQYF. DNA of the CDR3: TGTGCCAGCAGCTTAGACAGTCAAGAGACCCAGTACTTC.

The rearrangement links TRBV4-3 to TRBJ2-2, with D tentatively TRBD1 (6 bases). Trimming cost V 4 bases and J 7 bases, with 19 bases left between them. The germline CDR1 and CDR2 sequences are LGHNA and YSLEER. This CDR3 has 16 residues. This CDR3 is CASSRRTGTTNGELFF. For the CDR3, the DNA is TGCGCCAGCAGCCGAAGAACCGGGACAACGAACGGGGAGCTGTTTTTT.

This chain's CDR3 is CASSLEDTYEQYF. The CDR3 DNA reads TGCGCCAGCAGCTTGGAGGATACCTACGAGCAGTACTTC. The rearrangement links TRBV5-1 to TRBJ2-7; D ambiguous. V was trimmed by 0 bases and J by 2 bases, leaving 6 bases between them. Germline assignment: CDR1 SGHRS and CDR2 YFSETQ. This CDR3 is built from 13 residues.

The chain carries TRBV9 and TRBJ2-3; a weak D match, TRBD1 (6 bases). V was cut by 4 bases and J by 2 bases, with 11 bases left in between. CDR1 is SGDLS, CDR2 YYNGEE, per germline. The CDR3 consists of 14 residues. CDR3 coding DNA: TGTGCCAGCAGCCGGAGGACAGTCACAGATACGCAGTATTTT. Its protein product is CASSRRTVTDTQYF.

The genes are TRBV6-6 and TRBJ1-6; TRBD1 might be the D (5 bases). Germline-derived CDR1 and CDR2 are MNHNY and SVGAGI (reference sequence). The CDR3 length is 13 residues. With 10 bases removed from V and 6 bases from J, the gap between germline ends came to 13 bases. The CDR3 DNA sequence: TGTGCCACCCTGCAGACAGTTAATTCACCCCTCCACTTT. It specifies CATLQTVNSPLHF.

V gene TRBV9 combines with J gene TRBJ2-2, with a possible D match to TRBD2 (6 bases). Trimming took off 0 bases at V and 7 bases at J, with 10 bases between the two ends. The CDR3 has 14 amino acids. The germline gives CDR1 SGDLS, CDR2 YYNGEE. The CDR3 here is CASSVAGAVGELFF. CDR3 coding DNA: TGTGCCAGCAGCGTAGCGGGAGCGGTCGGGGAGCTGTTTTTT.

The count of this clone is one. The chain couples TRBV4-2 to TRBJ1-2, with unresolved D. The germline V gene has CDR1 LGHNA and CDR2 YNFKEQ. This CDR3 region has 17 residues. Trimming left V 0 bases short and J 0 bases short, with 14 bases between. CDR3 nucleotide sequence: TGTGCCAGCAGCCAAGATCATGCGACGTTTACTAACTATGGCTACACCTTC. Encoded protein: CASSQDHATFTNYGYTF.

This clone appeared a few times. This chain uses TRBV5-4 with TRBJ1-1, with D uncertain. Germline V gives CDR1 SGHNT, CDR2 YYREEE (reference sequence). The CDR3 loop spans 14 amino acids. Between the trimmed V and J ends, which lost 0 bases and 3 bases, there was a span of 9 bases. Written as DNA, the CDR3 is TGTGCCAGCAGCTTGGGGCCGGTAGACACTGAAGCTTTCTTT. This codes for CASSLGPVDTEAFF.

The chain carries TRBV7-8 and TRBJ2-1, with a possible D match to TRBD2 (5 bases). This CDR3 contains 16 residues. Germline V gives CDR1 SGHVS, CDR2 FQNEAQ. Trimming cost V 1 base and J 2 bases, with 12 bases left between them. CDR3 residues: CASSLERLHTYNEQFF. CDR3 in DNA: TGTGCCAGCAGCTTAGAGCGGCTACACACCTACAATGAGCAGTTCTTC.

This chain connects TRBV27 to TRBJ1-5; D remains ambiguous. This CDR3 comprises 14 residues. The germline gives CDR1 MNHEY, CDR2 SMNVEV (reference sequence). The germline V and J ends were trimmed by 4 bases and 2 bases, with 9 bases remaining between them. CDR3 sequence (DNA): TGTGCCAGCAGTTCAGCCGGAGGCAATCAGCCCCAGCATTTT. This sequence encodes CASSSAGGNQPQHF.

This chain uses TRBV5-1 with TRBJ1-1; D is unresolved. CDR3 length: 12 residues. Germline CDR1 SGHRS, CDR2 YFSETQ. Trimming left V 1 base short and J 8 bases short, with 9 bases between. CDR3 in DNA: TGCGCCAGCAGCTTGTCAGACGGCGAAGCTTTCTTT. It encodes CASSLSDGEAFF.

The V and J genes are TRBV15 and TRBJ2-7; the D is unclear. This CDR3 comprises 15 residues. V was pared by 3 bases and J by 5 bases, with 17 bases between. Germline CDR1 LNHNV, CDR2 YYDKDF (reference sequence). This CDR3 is CATSSGLVNGHEQYF. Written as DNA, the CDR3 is TGTGCCACCAGCAGTGGATTAGTCAATGGGCACGAGCAGTACTTC.

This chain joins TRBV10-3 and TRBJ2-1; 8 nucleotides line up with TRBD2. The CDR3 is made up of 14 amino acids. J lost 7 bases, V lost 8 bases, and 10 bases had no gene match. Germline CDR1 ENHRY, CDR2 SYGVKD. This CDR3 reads CAIDPGPGGNEQFF. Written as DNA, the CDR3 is TGTGCCATCGATCCCGGGCCGGGGGGGAATGAGCAGTTCTTC.

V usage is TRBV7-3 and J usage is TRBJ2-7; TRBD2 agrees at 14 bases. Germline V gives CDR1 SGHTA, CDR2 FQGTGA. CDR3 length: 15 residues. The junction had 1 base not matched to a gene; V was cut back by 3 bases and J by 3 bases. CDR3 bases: TGTGCCAGCAGCTTTGGGACTAGCGGGAGCTACGAGCAGTACTTC. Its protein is CASSFGTSGSYEQYF.

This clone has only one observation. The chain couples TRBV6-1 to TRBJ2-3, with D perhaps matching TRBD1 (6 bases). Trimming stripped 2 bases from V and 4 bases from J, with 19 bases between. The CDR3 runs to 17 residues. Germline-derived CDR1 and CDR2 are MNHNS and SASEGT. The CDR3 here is CASSERGMWGFSDTQYF. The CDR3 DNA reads TGTGCCAGCAGTGAAAGGGGGATGTGGGGATTCTCAGATACGCAGTATTTT.

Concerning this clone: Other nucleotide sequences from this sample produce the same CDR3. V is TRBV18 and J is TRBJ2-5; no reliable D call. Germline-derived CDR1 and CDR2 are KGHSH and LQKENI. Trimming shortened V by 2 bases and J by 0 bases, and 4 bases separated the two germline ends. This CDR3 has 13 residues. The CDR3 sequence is CASSPIHQETQYF. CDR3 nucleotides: TGTGCCAGCTCACCAATTCACCAAGAGACCCAGTACTTC.

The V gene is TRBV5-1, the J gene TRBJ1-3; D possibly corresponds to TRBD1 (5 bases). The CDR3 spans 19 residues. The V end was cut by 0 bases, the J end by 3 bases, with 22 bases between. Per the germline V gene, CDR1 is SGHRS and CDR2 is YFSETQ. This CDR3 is CASSLAAAGSRSFGNTIYF. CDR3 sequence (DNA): TGCGCCAGCAGCTTGGCCGCGGCAGGGAGTCGATCTTTTGGAAACACCATATATTTT.

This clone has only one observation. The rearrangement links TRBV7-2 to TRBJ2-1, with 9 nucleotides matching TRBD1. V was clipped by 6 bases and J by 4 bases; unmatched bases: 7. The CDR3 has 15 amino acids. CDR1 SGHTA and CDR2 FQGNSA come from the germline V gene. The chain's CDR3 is CASSYRTGDYNEQFF. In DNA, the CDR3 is TGTGCCAGCAGTTATAGGACAGGGGATTACAATGAGCAGTTCTTC.

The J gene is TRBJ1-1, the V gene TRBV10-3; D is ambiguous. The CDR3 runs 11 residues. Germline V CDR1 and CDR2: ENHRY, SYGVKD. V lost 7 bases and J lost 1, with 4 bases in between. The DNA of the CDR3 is TGTGCCATCAAGGCGAACACTGAAGCTTTCTTT. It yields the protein CAIKANTEAFF.

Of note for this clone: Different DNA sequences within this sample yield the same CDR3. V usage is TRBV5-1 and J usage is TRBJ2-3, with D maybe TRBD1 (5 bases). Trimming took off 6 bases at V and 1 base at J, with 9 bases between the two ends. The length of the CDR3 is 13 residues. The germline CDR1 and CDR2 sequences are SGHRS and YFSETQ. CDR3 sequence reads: CASTGAGTDTQYF. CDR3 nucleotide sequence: TGCGCCAGCACTGGGGCAGGCACAGATACGCAGTATTTT.

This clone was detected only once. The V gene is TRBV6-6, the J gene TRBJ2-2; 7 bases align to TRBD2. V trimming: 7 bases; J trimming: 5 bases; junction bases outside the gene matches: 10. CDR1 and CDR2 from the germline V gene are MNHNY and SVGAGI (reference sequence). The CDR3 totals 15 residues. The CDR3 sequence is CASTTRASGTGELFF. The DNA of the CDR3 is TGTGCCAGCACAACCCGGGCTAGCGGAACCGGGGAGCTGTTTTTT.

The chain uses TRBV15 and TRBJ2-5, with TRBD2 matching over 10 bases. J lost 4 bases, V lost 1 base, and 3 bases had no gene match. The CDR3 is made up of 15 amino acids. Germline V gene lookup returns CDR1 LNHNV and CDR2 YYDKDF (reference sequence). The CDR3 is CATSRALAGLETQYF. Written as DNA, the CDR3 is TGTGCCACCAGCAGAGCACTAGCGGGACTAGAGACCCAGTACTTC.

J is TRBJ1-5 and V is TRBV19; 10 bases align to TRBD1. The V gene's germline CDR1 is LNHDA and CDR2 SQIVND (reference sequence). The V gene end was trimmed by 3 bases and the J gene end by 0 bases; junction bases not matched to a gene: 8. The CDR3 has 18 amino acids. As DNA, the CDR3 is TGTGCCAGTAGTATTCGGGACAGGGGTTTGGGTAGCAATCAGCCCCAGCATTTT. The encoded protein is CASSIRDRGLGSNQPQHF.

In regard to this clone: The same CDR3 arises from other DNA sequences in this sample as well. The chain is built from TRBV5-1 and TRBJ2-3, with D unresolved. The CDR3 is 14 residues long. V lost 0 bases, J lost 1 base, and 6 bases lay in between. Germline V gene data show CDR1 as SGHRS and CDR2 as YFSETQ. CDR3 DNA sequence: TGCGCCAGCAGCTTGGGGGCGGGCACAGATACGCAGTATTTT. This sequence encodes CASSLGAGTDTQYF.

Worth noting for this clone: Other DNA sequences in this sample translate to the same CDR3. CDR3 residues: CASSLPGRLTGELFF. The CDR3 DNA is TGTGCCAGCAGTTTACCCGGGCGGCTGACCGGGGAGCTGTTTTTT. This chain uses TRBV28 with TRBJ2-2; D gene ambiguous. V was pared by 2 bases and J by 5 bases, with 12 bases between. The CDR3 has 15 residues. In germline, CDR1 is MDHEN, CDR2 SYDVKM.

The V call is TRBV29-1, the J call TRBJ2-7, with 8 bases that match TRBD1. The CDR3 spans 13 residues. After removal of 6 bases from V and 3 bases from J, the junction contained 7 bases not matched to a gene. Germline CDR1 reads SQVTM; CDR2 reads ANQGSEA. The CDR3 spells CSVRTGSHYEQYF. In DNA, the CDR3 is TGCAGCGTCCGGACAGGGTCCCACTACGAGCAGTACTTC.

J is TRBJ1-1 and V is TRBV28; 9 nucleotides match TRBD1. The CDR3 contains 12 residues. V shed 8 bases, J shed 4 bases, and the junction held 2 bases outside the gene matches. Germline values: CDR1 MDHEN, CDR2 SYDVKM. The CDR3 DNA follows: TGTGCCAGCGGGACAGGGTCCACTGAAGCTTTCTTT. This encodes CASGTGSTEAFF. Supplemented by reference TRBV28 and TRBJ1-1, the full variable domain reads DVKVTQSSRYLVKRTGEKVFLECVQDMDHENMFWYRQDPGLGLRLIYFSYDVKMKEKGDIPEGYSVSREKKERFSLILESASTNQTSMYLCASGTGSTEAFFGQGTRLTVV.